These 2 T cell receptor beta chains came from one sample sequenced in a study of T cell responses to AZD1222 COVID-19 vaccine. Assay: immunoSEQ multiplex PCR; the TCRdb copy retains only in-frame clones and omits some. The data hold some 110,000 clones, with about 91% observed a single time. The sample was peripheral blood, taken on day 0 of AZD1222 vaccination. The receptors were sampled from an adult in good health.

This clone was seen once. The V and J genes are TRBV4-1 and TRBJ1-1; 10 bases line up with TRBD1. The germline CDR1 and CDR2 sequences are MGHRA and YSYEKL. CDR3 length: 15 amino acids. The ends lost 3 bases at V and 1 base at J; junction bases unmatched: 2. DNA of the CDR3: TGCGCCAGCAGCCACGGGGACAGGGGGAACACTGAAGCTTTCTTT. Encoded protein: CASSHGDRGNTEAFF.

The chain has TRBV2 and TRBJ2-7; D is possibly TRBD1 (6 bases). CDR1 is SNHLY and CDR2 is FYNNEI in the germline V gene. The V gene lost 9 bases and the J gene lost 3 bases, with 24 bases spanning the gap. CDR3 length: 16 residues. In DNA form, the CDR3 reads TGTGCCAGAAGTCCCACAGGGTTCAGTAGTATCTACGAGCAGTACTTC. Its protein is CARSPTGFSSIYEQYF.